The rows below give T cell receptor beta chains drawn from one sample of a study of T cells expressing NK-cell markers. TCRdb re-called the 5' RACE reads and gives one entry per CDR3 protein, without DNA. Recorded for this sample: roughly 380,000 distinct CDR3 sequences. Sequencing was carried out using blood T cells: a sorted CD56 or NKG2C T cell subset, CD4+ or CD8+ T cells, or bulk PBMC T cells (not recorded which). All receptors derive from a man between 18 and 69 years old in good health. The CDR3 runs from the conserved cysteine through the conserved F or W. Each record gives: V gene, J gene, CDR3 protein.

v_call: TRBV6-1; j_call: TRBJ1-4; cdr3_aa: CASNRQGATFNEKLFF
v_call: TRBV5-1; j_call: TRBJ2-1; cdr3_aa: CASSLGRAGADEQFF
v_call: TRBV27; j_call: TRBJ1-1; cdr3_aa: CASSPSTGRWTEAFF
v_call: TRBV6-1; j_call: TRBJ2-2; cdr3_aa: CASKGTTPRPGELFF
v_call: TRBV3-1; j_call: TRBJ2-7; cdr3_aa: CASSLKGSYYEQYF
v_call: TRBV5-1; j_call: TRBJ1-6; cdr3_aa: CASSIQGQGSYNSPLHF
v_call: TRBV7-9; j_call: TRBJ1-5; cdr3_aa: CASSFEGSVQPQHF
v_call: TRBV12-3/TRBV12-4; j_call: TRBJ2-7; cdr3_aa: CASSLGQRTLDHEQYF
v_call: TRBV30; j_call: TRBJ2-1; cdr3_aa: CAWSMQGAGGNNEQFF
v_call: TRBV20-1; j_call: TRBJ2-2; cdr3_aa: CSATASDRATNTGELFF
v_call: TRBV15; j_call: TRBJ2-1; cdr3_aa: CATSVGAPSSYNEQFF
v_call: TRBV20-1; j_call: TRBJ2-3; cdr3_aa: CSARLRGQATDTQYF
v_call: TRBV20-1; j_call: TRBJ1-5; cdr3_aa: CSASRGKYSNQPQHF
v_call: TRBV10-3; j_call: TRBJ2-7; cdr3_aa: CAIRDRKVGYEQYF
v_call: TRBV6-2/TRBV6-3; j_call: TRBJ2-7; cdr3_aa: CASSKTGTSGQYF
v_call: TRBV5-1; j_call: TRBJ2-3; cdr3_aa: CASSEVAGGLTQYF
v_call: TRBV2; j_call: TRBJ1-6; cdr3_aa: CASSPRQGGANSPLHF
v_call: TRBV4-1; j_call: TRBJ2-1; cdr3_aa: CASSQGVSGGNNEQFF
v_call: TRBV15; j_call: TRBJ1-3; cdr3_aa: CATSRDNLNTIYF
v_call: TRBV3-1; j_call: TRBJ1-2; cdr3_aa: CASSQADRENGYTF
v_call: TRBV15; j_call: TRBJ2-5; cdr3_aa: CATSRVSIAGGGETQYF
v_call: TRBV6-5; j_call: TRBJ1-2; cdr3_aa: CASSYSSGQGNYGYTF
v_call: TRBV7-8; j_call: TRBJ2-2; cdr3_aa: CATAFSENTGELFF
v_call: TRBV25-1; j_call: TRBJ2-1; cdr3_aa: CASTWAGGNEQFF
v_call: TRBV28; j_call: TRBJ2-7; cdr3_aa: CATGNAYEQYF
v_call: TRBV6-5; j_call: TRBJ1-1; cdr3_aa: CASSYAAAGETEAFF
v_call: TRBV20-1; j_call: TRBJ2-3; cdr3_aa: CSARGSTSERAQYF
v_call: TRBV28; j_call: TRBJ2-2; cdr3_aa: CASRGKGGLNTGELFF
v_call: TRBV7-6; j_call: TRBJ2-2; cdr3_aa: CASSLGGSPTGELFF
v_call: TRBV6-1; j_call: TRBJ2-1; cdr3_aa: CALKDSFSYNEQFF